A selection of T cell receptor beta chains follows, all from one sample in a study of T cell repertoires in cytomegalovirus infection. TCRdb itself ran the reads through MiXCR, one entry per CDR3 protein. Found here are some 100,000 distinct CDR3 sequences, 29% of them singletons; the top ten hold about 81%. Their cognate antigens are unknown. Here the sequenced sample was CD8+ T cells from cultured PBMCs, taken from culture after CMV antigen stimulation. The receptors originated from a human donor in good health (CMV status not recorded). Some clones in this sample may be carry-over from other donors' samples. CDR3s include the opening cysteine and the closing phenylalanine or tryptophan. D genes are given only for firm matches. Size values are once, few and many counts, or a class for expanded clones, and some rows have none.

cdr3_nt: TGCGCCAGCAGCGGACAGACCAACACTGAAGCTTTCTTT
cdr3_aa: CASSGQTNTEAFF
j_call: TRBJ1-1
v_call: TRBV5-1
clone_size: .
d_call: .

cdr3_nt: TGTGCCAGCAGTTTCGATAGCGGGGGGGCCGTTAATGAGCAGTTCTTC
cdr3_aa: CASSFDSGGAVNEQFF
j_call: TRBJ2-1
v_call: TRBV12-3/TRBV12-4
clone_size: few
d_call: TRBD2

cdr3_nt: TGTGCCAGCAGCTTGGAACCCGGGACAGGGAACACCGGGGAGCTGTTTTTT
cdr3_aa: CASSLEPGTGNTGELFF
j_call: TRBJ2-2
v_call: TRBV11-1
clone_size: few
d_call: TRBD1

cdr3_nt: TGTGCCACCAGCCCCGGGACAGGGGAAGATACGCAGTATTTT
cdr3_aa: CATSPGTGEDTQYF
j_call: TRBJ2-3
v_call: TRBV15
clone_size: many
d_call: TRBD1

cdr3_nt: TGTGCCAGCAGCTTAACTTGGGGCACAGATACGCAGTATTTT
cdr3_aa: CASSLTWGTDTQYF
j_call: TRBJ2-3
v_call: TRBV7-6
clone_size: .
d_call: .

cdr3_nt: TGTGCCAGTAGTACCCACAGGGTCGTAGACTATGGCTACACCTTC
cdr3_aa: CASSTHRVVDYGYTF
j_call: TRBJ1-2
v_call: TRBV19
clone_size: .
d_call: .

cdr3_nt: TGTGCCAGCAGCGTAGCGGGGAGTAACACCGGGGAGCTGTTTTTT
cdr3_aa: CASSVAGSNTGELFF
j_call: TRBJ2-2
v_call: TRBV9
clone_size: .
d_call: .

cdr3_nt: TGTGCCAGCTCAAATAGCAATCAGCCCCAGCATTTT
cdr3_aa: CASSNSNQPQHF
j_call: TRBJ1-5
v_call: TRBV18
clone_size: few
d_call: .

cdr3_nt: TGCAGTGCTAGAGATCATGTCAGGGGCTCGGACACTGAAGCTTTCTTT
cdr3_aa: CSARDHVRGSDTEAFF
j_call: TRBJ1-1
v_call: TRBV20-1
clone_size: few
d_call: .

cdr3_nt: TGTGCCTGGTGGACAGGGGTTTGGCGAGGCTACACCTTC
cdr3_aa: CAWWTGVWRGYTF
j_call: TRBJ1-2
v_call: TRBV2
clone_size: few
d_call: TRBD1

cdr3_nt: TGTGCCAGCAGCTACGGGGGGACAGGGGTCCACGAGCAGTACTTC
cdr3_aa: CASSYGGTGVHEQYF
j_call: TRBJ2-7
v_call: TRBV5-6
clone_size: .
d_call: TRBD1

cdr3_nt: TGTGCCAGCAGCTTGGGGGCGGGGAATGAAAAACTGTTTTTT
cdr3_aa: CASSLGAGNEKLFF
j_call: TRBJ1-4
v_call: TRBV5-6
clone_size: .
d_call: .

cdr3_nt: TGTGCCAGCAGCCAAGATTATCTCGGCAGAGAGAACACTGAAGCTTTCTTT
cdr3_aa: CASSQDYLGRENTEAFF
j_call: TRBJ1-1
v_call: TRBV3-1
clone_size: .
d_call: .

cdr3_nt: TGTGCCAGCAGTTTGGGGTCAGGGGAAAATTCACCCCTCCACTTT
cdr3_aa: CASSLGSGENSPLHF
j_call: TRBJ1-6
v_call: TRBV27
clone_size: .
d_call: .

cdr3_nt: TGTGCCAGCAGCTTAGTTACTCCTTATACGCAGTATTTT
cdr3_aa: CASSLVTPYTQYF
j_call: TRBJ2-3
v_call: TRBV7-3
clone_size: .
d_call: .

cdr3_nt: TGTGCCAGCAGCGGATCAGCCGGGACAGGGAGAAACACCATATATTTT
cdr3_aa: CASSGSAGTGRNTIYF
j_call: TRBJ1-3
v_call: TRBV11-2
clone_size: few
d_call: TRBD1

cdr3_nt: TGTGCCAGCAGCTTCCGATTCATTGGGACTAGCGGGGGGGAGCTATTGGATGAGCAGTTCTTC
cdr3_aa: CASSFRFIGTSGGELLDEQFF
j_call: TRBJ2-1
v_call: TRBV13
clone_size: few
d_call: TRBD2